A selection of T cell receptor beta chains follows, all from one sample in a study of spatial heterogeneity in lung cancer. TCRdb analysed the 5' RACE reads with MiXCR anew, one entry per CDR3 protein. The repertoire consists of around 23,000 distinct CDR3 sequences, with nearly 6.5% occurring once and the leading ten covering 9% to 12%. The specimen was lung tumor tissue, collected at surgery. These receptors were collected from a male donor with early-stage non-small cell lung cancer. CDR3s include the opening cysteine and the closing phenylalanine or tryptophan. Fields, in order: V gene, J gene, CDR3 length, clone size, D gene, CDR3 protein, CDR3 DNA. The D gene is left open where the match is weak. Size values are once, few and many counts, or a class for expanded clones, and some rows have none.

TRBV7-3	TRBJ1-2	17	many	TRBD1	CASSPTGTNYGNYGYTF	TGTGCCAGCAGCCCGACAGGGACGAACTATGGGAACTATGGCTACACCTTC
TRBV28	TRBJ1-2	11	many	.	CASSFWGFLTF	TGTGCCAGCAGTTTTTGGGGGTTTTTGACCTTC
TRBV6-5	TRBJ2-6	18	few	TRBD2	CASSSGRVAFWGANVLTF	TGTGCCAGCAGTTCTGGGAGGGTTGCCTTTTGGGGGGCCAACGTCCTGACTTTC
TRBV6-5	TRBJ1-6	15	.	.	CASSRYTSVDSPLHF	TGTGCCAGCAGTCGATACACCTCGGTCGATTCACCCCTCCACTTT
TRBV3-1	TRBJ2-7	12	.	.	CASSSLLGEQYF	TGTGCCAGCAGCTCCCTCCTGGGAGAGCAGTACTTC
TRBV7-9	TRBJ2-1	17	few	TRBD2	CASSSTGGLSSYNEQFF	TGTGCCAGCAGCTCCACGGGGGGGCTTAGCTCCTACAATGAGCAGTTCTTC
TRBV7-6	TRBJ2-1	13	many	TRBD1	CASSSDRGGEQFF	TGTGCCAGCAGCTCGGACAGGGGTGGTGAGCAGTTCTTC
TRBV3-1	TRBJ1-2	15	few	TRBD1	CASSPRGQGNYGYTF	TGTGCCAGCAGCCCGCGGGGACAGGGGAACTATGGCTACACCTTC
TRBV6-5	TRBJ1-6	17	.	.	CASSYAPYSGGNSPLHF	TGTGCCAGCAGTTATGCCCCGTATTCCGGGGGGAATTCACCCCTCCACTTT
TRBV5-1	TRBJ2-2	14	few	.	CASSPGLYTGELFF	TGCGCCAGCAGCCCGGGACTTTACACCGGGGAGCTGTTTTTT
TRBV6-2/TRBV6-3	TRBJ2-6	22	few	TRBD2	CASSNTIPGLAGVRSGANVLTF	TGTGCCAGCAGTAATACCATCCCGGGACTAGCGGGAGTGCGCTCTGGGGCCAACGTCCTGACTTTC
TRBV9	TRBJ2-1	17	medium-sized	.	CASSVGVRGGFYNEQFF	TGTGCCAGCAGCGTAGGAGTCAGGGGGGGTTTCTACAATGAGCAGTTCTTC
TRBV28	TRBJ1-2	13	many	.	CASRAEDNYGYTF	TGTGCCAGCAGGGCCGAAGACAACTATGGCTACACCTTC
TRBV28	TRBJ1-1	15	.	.	CASNSRGALDTEAFF	TGTGCCAGTAATTCCCGAGGGGCCCTTGACACTGAAGCTTTCTTT
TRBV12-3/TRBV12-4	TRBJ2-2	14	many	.	CASSQDSHTGELFF	TGTGCCAGCAGTCAAGACAGCCACACCGGGGAGCTGTTTTTT
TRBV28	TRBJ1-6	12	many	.	CASSLPRGPLHF	TGTGCCAGCAGTCTACCTAGGGGCCCCCTCCACTTT
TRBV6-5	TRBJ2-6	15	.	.	CASSSGWSGANVLTF	TGTGCCAGCAGTAGCGGGTGGTCTGGGGCCAACGTCCTGACTTTC
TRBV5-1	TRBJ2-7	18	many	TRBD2	CASSSTGTSGLGGYEQYF	TGCGCCAGCAGCTCAACCGGGACTAGCGGACTAGGAGGTTACGAGCAGTACTTC
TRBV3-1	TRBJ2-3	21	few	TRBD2	CASSQDPPARASGSRTDTQYF	TGTGCCAGCAGCCAAGATCCCCCCGCCCGTGCTAGCGGGAGTAGGACAGATACGCAGTATTTT
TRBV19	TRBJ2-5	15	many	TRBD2	CASSMMRGGEETQYF	TGTGCCAGTAGTATGATGCGGGGGGGCGAAGAGACCCAGTACTTC
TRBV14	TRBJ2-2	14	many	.	CASSLSFSAGELFF	TGTGCCAGCAGCCTCTCATTCTCGGCCGGGGAGCTGTTTTTT
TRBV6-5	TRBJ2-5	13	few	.	CASTNSWRETQYF	TGTGCCAGCACCAACAGTTGGAGGGAGACCCAGTACTTC
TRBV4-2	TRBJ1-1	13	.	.	CASSQDPGRKAFF	TGTGCCAGCAGCCAAGATCCAGGGAGGAAAGCTTTCTTT
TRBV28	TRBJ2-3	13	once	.	CASSEGTRDTQYF	TGTGCCAGCAGTGAAGGAACCCGAGATACGCAGTATTTT
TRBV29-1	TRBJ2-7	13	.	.	CSVGSTVPYEQYF	TGCAGCGTTGGGTCGACAGTTCCCTACGAGCAGTACTTC
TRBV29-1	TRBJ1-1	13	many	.	CSVGLGDSREAFF	TGCAGCGTTGGATTGGGGGACTCAAGAGAAGCTTTCTTT
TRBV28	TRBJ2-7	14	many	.	CASSGGRKSYEQYF	TGTGCCAGCAGTGGCGGACGGAAGTCCTACGAGCAGTACTTC
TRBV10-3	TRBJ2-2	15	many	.	CAISDEGGITGELFF	TGTGCCATCAGTGACGAGGGCGGGATAACCGGGGAGCTGTTTTTT
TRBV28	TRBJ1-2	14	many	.	CASTMEGVIDGYTF	TGTGCCAGCACCATGGAGGGGGTAATCGATGGCTACACCTTC